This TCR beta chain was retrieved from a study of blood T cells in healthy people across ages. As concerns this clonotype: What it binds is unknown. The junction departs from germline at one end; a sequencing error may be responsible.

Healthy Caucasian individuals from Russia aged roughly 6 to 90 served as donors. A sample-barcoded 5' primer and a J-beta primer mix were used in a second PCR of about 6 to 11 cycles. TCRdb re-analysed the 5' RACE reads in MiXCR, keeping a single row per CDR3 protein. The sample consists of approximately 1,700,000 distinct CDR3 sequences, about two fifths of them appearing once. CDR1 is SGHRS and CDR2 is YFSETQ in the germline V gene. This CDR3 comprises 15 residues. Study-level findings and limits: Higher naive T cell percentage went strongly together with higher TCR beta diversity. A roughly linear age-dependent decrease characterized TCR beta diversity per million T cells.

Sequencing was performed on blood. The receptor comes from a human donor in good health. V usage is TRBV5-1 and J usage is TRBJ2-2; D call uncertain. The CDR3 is CASSLARTNTGELFF. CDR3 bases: TGTGCCAGCAGCTTAGCCCGAACGAACACCGGGGAGCTGTTTTTT. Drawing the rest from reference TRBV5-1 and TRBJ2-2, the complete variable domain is KAGVTQTPRYLIKTRGQQVTLSCSPISGHRSVSWYQQTPGQGLQFLFEYFSETQRNKGNFPGRFSGRQFSNSRSEMNVSTLELGDSALYLCASSLARTNTGELFFGEGSRLTVL.